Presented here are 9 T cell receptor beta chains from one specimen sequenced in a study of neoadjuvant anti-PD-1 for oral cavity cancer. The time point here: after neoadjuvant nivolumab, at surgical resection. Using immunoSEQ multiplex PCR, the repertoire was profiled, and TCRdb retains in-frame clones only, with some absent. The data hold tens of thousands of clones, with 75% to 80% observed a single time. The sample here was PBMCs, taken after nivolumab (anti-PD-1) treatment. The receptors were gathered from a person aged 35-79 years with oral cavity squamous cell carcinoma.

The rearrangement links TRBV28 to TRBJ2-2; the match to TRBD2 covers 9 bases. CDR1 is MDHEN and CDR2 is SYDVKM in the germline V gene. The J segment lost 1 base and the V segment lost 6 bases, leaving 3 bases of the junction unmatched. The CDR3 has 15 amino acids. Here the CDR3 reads CASRLSGGNTGELFF. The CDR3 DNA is TGTGCCAGCAGGCTTAGCGGGGGGAACACCGGGGAGCTGTTTTTT.

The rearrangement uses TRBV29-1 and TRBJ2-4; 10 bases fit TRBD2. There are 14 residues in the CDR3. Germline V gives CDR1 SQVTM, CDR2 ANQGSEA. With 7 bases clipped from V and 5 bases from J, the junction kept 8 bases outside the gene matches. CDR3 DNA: TGCAGCGCCAGAGAGCGGGAGGGGCAAAACATTCAGTACTTC. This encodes CSAREREGQNIQYF.

CDR3 protein: CASSQAAEGQPFYEQYF. The CDR3 nucleotides are TGCGCCAGCAGCCAAGCCGCTGAGGGACAGCCCTTCTACGAGCAGTACTTC. The V gene is TRBV4-1, the J gene TRBJ2-7; 7 nucleotides agree with TRBD1. The CDR3 is made up of 17 amino acids. Germline CDR1 and CDR2: MGHRA and YSYEKL. Losses at the gene ends were 1 base for V and 3 bases for J; bases not matched to a gene: 12.

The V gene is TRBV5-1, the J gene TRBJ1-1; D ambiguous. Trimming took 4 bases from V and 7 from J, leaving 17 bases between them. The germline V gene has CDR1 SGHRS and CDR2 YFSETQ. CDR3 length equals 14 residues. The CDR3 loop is CASSPIEGRHEAFF. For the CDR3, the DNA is TGCGCCAGCAGCCCCATTGAGGGTCGTCATGAAGCTTTCTTT.

The DNA for the CDR3 is TGCGCCAGCAGCCCCCCCGGTGGGGCCAACGTCCTGACTTTC. As protein: CASSPPGGANVLTF. The V and J genes are TRBV4-1 and TRBJ2-6; D uncertain. The CDR3 spans 14 residues. Germline V lookup: CDR1 MGHRA, CDR2 YSYEKL. Trimming stripped 4 bases from V and 3 bases from J, with 7 bases between.

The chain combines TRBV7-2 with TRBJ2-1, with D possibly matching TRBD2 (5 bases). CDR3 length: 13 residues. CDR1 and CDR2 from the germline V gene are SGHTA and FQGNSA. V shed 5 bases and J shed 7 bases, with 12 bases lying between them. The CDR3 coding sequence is TGTGCCAGCAGCCCTAGCCGAGGTAATGAGCAGTTCTTC. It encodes CASSPSRGNEQFF. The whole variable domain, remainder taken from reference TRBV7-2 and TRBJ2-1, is GAGVSQSPSNKVTEKGKDVELRCDPISGHTALYWYRQSLGQGLEFLIYFQGNSAPDKSGLPSDRFSAERTGGSVSTLTIQRTQQEDSAVYLCASSPSRGNEQFFGPGTRLTVL.

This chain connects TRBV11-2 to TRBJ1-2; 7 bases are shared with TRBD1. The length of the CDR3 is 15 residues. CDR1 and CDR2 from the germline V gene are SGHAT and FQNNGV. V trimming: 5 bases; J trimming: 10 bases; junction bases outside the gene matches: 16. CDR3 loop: CASSRGGSGQLIYTF. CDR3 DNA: TGTGCCAGCAGCCGAGGCGGGTCGGGACAGCTCATCTACACCTTC.

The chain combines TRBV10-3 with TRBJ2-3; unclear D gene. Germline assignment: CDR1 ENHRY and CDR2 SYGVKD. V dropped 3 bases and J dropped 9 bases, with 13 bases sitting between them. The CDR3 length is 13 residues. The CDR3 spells CAISDINGDTQYF. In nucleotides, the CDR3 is TGTGCCATCAGTGATATAAATGGAGACACGCAGTATTTT.

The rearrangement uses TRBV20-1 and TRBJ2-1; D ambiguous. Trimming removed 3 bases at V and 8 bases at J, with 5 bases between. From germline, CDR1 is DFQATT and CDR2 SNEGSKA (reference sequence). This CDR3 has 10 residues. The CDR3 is CSASEHEQFF. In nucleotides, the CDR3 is TGCAGTGCTAGTGAACATGAGCAGTTCTTC.